The 14 T cell receptor beta chains presented below share a single source sample, sequenced in a study of T cells after yellow fever vaccination. TCRdb used MiXCR to reprocess the 5' RACE reads, holding one entry per CDR3 protein. The repertoire holds 35,000 to 55,000 distinct CDR3 sequences, with more than 6% as singletons. The starting material was PBMCs, either bulk or a sorted T-cell subset (CD4+, CD8+, memory, or dextramer-sorted; not recorded which), obtained 45 days after the yellow fever booster vaccination. Receptors originate from a man aged 30 to 39 who received the YFV17D yellow fever vaccine.

This clonotype was seen only a few times. The gene calls are TRBV10-3 and TRBJ2-5; 9 bases fit TRBD1. The CDR3 extends over 17 amino acids. V lost 0 bases and J lost 5; bases outside the gene matches: 10. Germline assignment: CDR1 ENHRY and CDR2 SYGVKD. The CDR3 loop is CAISESWGTGNYETQYF. The DNA for the CDR3 is TGTGCCATCAGTGAGTCGTGGGGGACAGGGAATTACGAGACCCAGTACTTC.

This clonotype was observed a handful of times. The rearrangement links TRBV3-1 to TRBJ1-2; perhaps TRBD1 as D (5 bases). This CDR3 contains 16 residues. Germline lookup yields CDR1 LGHDT and CDR2 YNNKEL (reference sequence). Trimming took off 0 bases at V and 2 bases at J, with 13 bases between the two ends. DNA of the CDR3: TGTGCCAGCAGCCAAGAGGCCCAGGGAAGGAACTATGGCTACACCTTC. This sequence encodes CASSQEAQGRNYGYTF.

This clonotype appeared many times. This rearrangement joins TRBV11-2 to TRBJ2-5; D is possibly TRBD1 or TRBD2 (5 bases each). The CDR3 contains 15 residues. Trimming shortened V by 2 bases and J by 4 bases, and 14 bases separated the two germline ends. CDR1 and CDR2 (germline): SGHAT, FQNNGV. CDR3 residues: CASSLTGTVGETQYF. The DNA of the CDR3 is TGTGCCAGCAGCTTAACGGGGACCGTTGGAGAGACCCAGTACTTC.

This clonotype was picked up many times. This rearrangement joins TRBV12-3 or TRBV12-4 to TRBJ2-1; no firm D call. This CDR3 is built from 12 residues. The V end was cut by 6 bases, the J end by 9 bases, with 12 bases between. DNA for the CDR3: TGTGCCAGCAGCCCCGATGTGACTGAGCAGTTCTTC. Its protein product is CASSPDVTEQFF.

This clonotype has at least ten counts. This sequence joins TRBV20-1 and TRBJ2-3, with 8 bases fitting TRBD2. This CDR3 region has 15 residues. Unmatched junction bases numbered 5, after V lost 1 base and J lost 2 bases. Germline CDR1 and CDR2: DFQATT and SNEGSKA (reference sequence). The CDR3 nucleotides are TGCAGTGCTAGAGGGCGGGAGGAACTCACAGATACGCAGTATTTT. Its protein is CSARGREELTDTQYF.

Remarks on this clonotype: This may come from a read error, since a much larger clone is one base off. Here the CDR3 DNA reads TGCAGTGCTTTTCAGCGAACGACCAATGGTGAGCAGTTCTTC. As protein: CSAFQRTTNGEQFF. The V gene is TRBV20-1, the J gene TRBJ2-1; D uncertain. The V gene lost 5 bases and the J gene lost 9 bases, with 20 bases spanning the gap. There are 14 residues in the CDR3. From germline, CDR1 is DFQATT and CDR2 SNEGSKA (reference sequence).

This clonotype was detected ten times or more. The chain uses TRBV6-2 or TRBV6-3 and TRBJ1-1; D remains unclear. The length of the CDR3 is 12 residues. V lost 6 bases, J lost 5 bases, and 10 bases lay in between. CDR1 and CDR2 (germline): MNHEY, SVGEGT. For the CDR3, the DNA is TGTGCCAGCAGAGGAGGGCAGACTGAAGCTTTCTTT. Translating gives CASRGGQTEAFF.

This clonotype occurred a few times. V gene TRBV2 combines with J gene TRBJ2-1; no reliable D call. This CDR3 region has 11 residues. Germline V gene sequence: CDR1 SNHLY, CDR2 FYNNEI. Trimming removed 4 bases from V and 10 bases from J, with 8 bases in between. In DNA form, the CDR3 reads TGTGCCAGCAGTGGGTTGGCGGAGCAGTTCTTC. It encodes CASSGLAEQFF.

This sequence joins TRBV11-2 and TRBJ2-7, with D possibly TRBD1 on 6 matching bases. Trimming removed 5 bases from V and 7 bases from J, with 21 bases in between. The germline V gene has CDR1 SGHAT and CDR2 FQNNGV. This CDR3 contains 15 residues. The DNA for the CDR3 is TGTGCCAGCAGCCGCCGGACAGACTTTCGTGGGGAGCAGTACTTC. Its translation is CASSRRTDFRGEQYF.

Many counts were recorded for this clonotype. V usage is TRBV6-1 and J usage is TRBJ2-7, with 9 bases fitting TRBD1. Per the germline V gene, CDR1 is MNHNS and CDR2 is SASEGT. The ends lost 5 bases at V and 0 bases at J; junction bases unmatched: 8. The CDR3 is 16 amino acids. The CDR3 here is CASSHLPGQGSYEQYF. CDR3 DNA sequence: TGTGCCAGCAGTCATTTGCCGGGACAGGGCTCCTACGAGCAGTACTTC.

On this clonotype: An end of the junction differs from the germline gene, which may be a read error. The CDR3 reads CCARERRLGLQGHEQYF. Written as DNA, the CDR3 is TGCTGTGCTAGAGAGAGGAGATTGGGACTCCAGGGCCACGAGCAGTACTTC. V usage is TRBV20-1 and J usage is TRBJ2-7; possible D gene TRBD2, 6 bases. This CDR3 is 17 amino acids long. From germline, CDR1 is DFQATT and CDR2 SNEGSKA (reference sequence).

This clonotype came up many times. This chain uses TRBV23-1 with TRBJ2-3, with D perhaps assigned TRBD1 or TRBD2 (5 bases each). TRBV23-1 is sorted into the ORF group, with uncertain function. V dropped 5 bases and J dropped 7 bases, with 16 bases sitting between them. The CDR3 has 14 amino acids. The CDR3 DNA follows: TGCGCCAGCAGTGTGGGGGTTGGGGCAAATACGCAGTATTTT. Encoded protein: CASSVGVGANTQYF.

In this sample, this clonotype turned up many times. The J gene is TRBJ2-1, the V gene TRBV7-8, with D unresolved. The germline CDR1 and CDR2 sequences are SGHVS and FQNEAQ. Trimming removed 8 bases at V and 2 bases at J, with 7 bases between. The CDR3 runs to 12 residues. CDR3 bases: TGTGCCAGCCGTCAACCCTACAATGAGCAGTTCTTC. Its protein is CASRQPYNEQFF.

The chain links TRBV6-5 to TRBJ1-5; unclear D gene. Trimming left V 0 bases short and J 7 bases short, with 10 bases between. The germline gives CDR1 MNHEY, CDR2 SVGAGI. This CDR3 has 14 amino acids. The CDR3 reads CASSYSGGGQPQHF. CDR3 bases: TGTGCCAGCAGTTACTCGGGAGGTGGGCAGCCCCAGCATTTT.